The following is a TCR beta chain sequence with its context. CDR1 and CDR2 from the germline V gene are MNHEY and SVGAGI. The CDR3 totals 13 residues. V lost 6 bases, J lost 1 base, and 3 bases stayed unmatched. One entry per CDR3 protein, called by TCRdb with MiXCR from the 5' RACE reads. The sample records about 75,000 distinct CDR3 sequences, roughly 10% being singletons. The sample comes from a study of early T cells in non-severe SARS-CoV-2 infection. The sample was whole blood, taken at baseline. This clonotype was sampled from an adult who was a healthcare worker with PCR-confirmed SARS-CoV-2 infection or an uninfected control (not recorded which). The genes are TRBV6-5 and TRBJ2-7; 7 bases fit TRBD1. CDR3 protein: CASSQGESYEQYF. The CDR3 bases are TGTGCCAGCAGCCAGGGGGAATCCTACGAGCAGTACTTC.